The 14 T cell receptor beta chains listed next were all sequenced from one sample in a study of low-dose radiotherapy and immunotherapy resistance in tumors (dated by TCRdb to between 2021 and 2024). To make first-strand cDNA, Superscript III was used along with a set of TRAV- and TRBV-specific primers so that both the TCRalpha and TCRbeta chains were covered. TCRs were amplified for 20 PCR cycles with Phusion, using a constant-region primer paired with the adapter attached to the V primers. TCRdb took the public reads, trimmed them with fastp at Q25, ran MiXCR for clone calling and kept in-frame beta chains. Every CDR3 protein is listed once, alongside the most common genes and DNA of its rows. The sample table shows about 12,000 distinct CDR3 sequences, and 65% to 85% are seen once. The biggest ten clones account for 3.4% of the sample. The receptors originated from a human donor with advanced metastatic prostate, ovarian, gallbladder or colorectal cancer (not recorded which). This table probably holds off-target reads from a library built for another chain.

This clonotype has just a few counts. V usage is TRBV23-1 and J usage is TRBJ1-4, with D possibly being TRBD1 (5 bases). TRBV23-1 is noted as an ORF with a role that remains uncertain. CDR3 length: 17 amino acids. V was shortened by 0 bases and J by 0 bases, with 11 bases between the two germline ends. The chain's CDR3 is CASSQSWGVTTNEKLFF. The CDR3 DNA follows: TGCGCCAGCAGTCAATCATGGGGCGTTACAACTAATGAAAAACTGTTTTTT.

The chain couples TRBV2 to TRBJ2-1, with 14 bases fitting TRBD2. Germline V gene sequence: CDR1 SNHLY, CDR2 FYNNEI. Trimming cost V 10 bases and J 6 bases; bases outside gene matches: 11. The CDR3 consists of 16 residues. CDR3 sequence reads: CAISGTSGRVSNEQFF. The CDR3, as DNA: TGTGCCATCTCCGGGACTAGCGGGAGAGTCTCCAATGAGCAGTTCTTC.

The chain carries TRBV28 and TRBJ2-2; D possibly corresponds to TRBD2 (6 bases). The CDR3 is made up of 14 amino acids. Germline-derived CDR1 and CDR2 are MDHEN and SYDVKM. Trimming shortened V by 6 bases and J by 3 bases, and 11 bases separated the two germline ends. For the CDR3, the DNA is TGTGCCAGCAGAAGGGGCGGGGACACCGGGGAGCTGTTTTTT. The encoded protein is CASRRGGDTGELFF. The complete variable domain, with remaining parts taken from reference TRBV28 and TRBJ2-2, reads DVKVTQSSRYLVKRTGEKVFLECVQDMDHENMFWYRQDPGLGLRLIYFSYDVKMKEKGDIPEGYSVSREKKERFSLILESASTNQTSMYLCASRRGGDTGELFFGEGSRLTVL.

The J gene is TRBJ2-7, the V gene TRBV20-1, with 10 nucleotides matching TRBD2. The CDR3 is made up of 15 amino acids. The germline V gene has CDR1 DFQATT and CDR2 SNEGSKA (reference sequence). The ends lost 0 bases at V and 6 bases at J; junction bases unmatched: 8. The CDR3 protein is CSARDASGGMGEQYF. The CDR3 nucleotides read TGCAGTGCTAGAGATGCTAGCGGGGGAATGGGCGAGCAGTACTTC.

CDR3 loop: CASSLSSGAETQYF. For the CDR3, the DNA is TGTGCCAGCAGTTTAAGTTCAGGAGCAGAGACCCAGTACTTC. The chain links TRBV12-3 or TRBV12-4 to TRBJ2-5; no clear D gene. CDR3 size: 14 residues. V shed 2 bases and J shed 4 bases, with 11 bases lying between them.

The rearrangement joins TRBV15 to TRBJ1-5, with D uncertain. CDR1 and CDR2 (germline): LNHNV, YYDKDF (reference sequence). Trimming removed 1 base at V and 3 bases at J, with 16 bases between. This CDR3 is 17 amino acids long. CDR3: CATSRVMGPGHNQPQHF. The CDR3 nucleotides read TGTGCCACCAGCAGAGTAATGGGCCCCGGGCACAATCAGCCCCAGCATTTT.

The chain uses TRBV9 and TRBJ1-1; D is possibly TRBD1 (6 bases). The CDR3 spans 18 residues. Deletions cut 3 bases from V and 1 base from J, with 22 bases between. Per germline, CDR1 SGDLS and CDR2 YYNGEE. The CDR3 bases are TGTGCCAGCAGCGCCGTTTCAAGGCCCAGGGGCCCGAACACTGAAGCTTTCTTT. It is translated as CASSAVSRPRGPNTEAFF.

The chain couples TRBV6-2 or TRBV6-3 to TRBJ2-4, with a tentative D call TRBD2 (5 bases). V was clipped by 6 bases and J by 6 bases, with 18 bases between them. The CDR3 totals 15 residues. Per the germline V gene, CDR1 is MNHEY and CDR2 is SVGEGT. The CDR3 DNA sequence: TGTGCCAGCAGCAAACTAGGCCACGACTTAAACATTCAGTACTTC. Translation: CASSKLGHDLNIQYF.

The count of this clonotype is one. The V and J genes are TRBV7-2 and TRBJ2-3, with TRBD2 identical over 8 bases. This CDR3 region has 14 residues. Germline CDR1 and CDR2: SGHTA and FQGNSA. Trimming cost V 6 bases and J 0 bases; bases outside gene matches: 2. The DNA of the CDR3 is TGTGCCAGCAGGGGACTAGTAAGCACAGATACGCAGTATTTT. Translation gives CASRGLVSTDTQYF.

The CDR3 DNA follows: TGTGCCAGCAGCGTGACTAGCCCCGGGGAGCTGTTTTTT. It translates to CASSVTSPGELFF. The chain links TRBV11-1 to TRBJ2-2, with 7 bases fitting TRBD2. V trimming: 5 bases; J trimming: 6 bases; junction bases outside the gene matches: 3. Germline CDR1 reads SGHAT; CDR2 reads FQDESV (reference sequence). The CDR3 loop spans 13 amino acids.

The J gene is TRBJ1-4, the V gene TRBV6-8; D is undetermined. This CDR3 comprises 16 residues. Germline V gives CDR1 MNHGY, CDR2 SAAAGT. Deletions cut 5 bases from V and 0 bases from J, with 13 bases between. CDR3 sequence: CASSRTAAATNEKLFF. The CDR3 DNA is TGTGCCAGCAGTCGAACTGCGGCTGCAACTAATGAAAAACTGTTTTTT.

The sample holds one count of this clonotype. The rearrangement joins TRBV3-1 to TRBJ2-7; D may be TRBD1 or TRBD2 (7 bases each). There are 16 residues in the CDR3. The V gene's germline CDR1 is LGHDT and CDR2 YNNKEL (reference sequence). V lost 4 bases, J lost 4 bases, and 20 bases lay in between. The CDR3 coding sequence is TGTGCCAGCAGCCCAAGGGGGCTAGCGGCGGTATACGAGCAGTACTTC. It is translated as CASSPRGLAAVYEQYF.

V and J are TRBV19 and TRBJ1-5, with unresolved D. Germline V gene lookup returns CDR1 LNHDA and CDR2 SQIVND (reference sequence). Trimming removed 3 bases at V and 4 bases at J, with 13 bases between. This CDR3 spans 15 amino acids. CDR3 in DNA: TGTGCCAGTAGTATCCCAGGACCACTAAATCAGCCCCAGCATTTT. This encodes CASSIPGPLNQPQHF.

V and J are TRBV12-3 or TRBV12-4 and TRBJ2-1, with D possibly being TRBD2 (6 bases). This CDR3 region has 15 residues. Trimming left V 2 bases short and J 6 bases short, with 14 bases between. The CDR3 DNA is TGTGCCAGCAGTTTACGGGGGAGTAGCAGCAATGAGCAGTTCTTC. The encoded protein is CASSLRGSSSNEQFF.